This T cell receptor beta chain was recovered during a study of blood T cell repertoires in COVID-19. Study summary: Samples came from the United States, Italy and Spain, spanning acute and convalescent COVID-19. Sample material is recorded as cDNA or gDNA derived from T cells, B-cell-depleted T cells, or PBMCs.

Deletions cut 0 bases from V and 6 bases from J, with 15 bases between. The CDR3 has 16 amino acids. Looked up from germline, CDR1 is SGHRS and CDR2 is YFSETQ. One Seattle source followed patients from active infection through their disease course. Under the authors' procedure: For nucleated cells, counts were estimated from reference gene primer amplification. Clones were read by immunoSEQ multiplex PCR, and TCRdb kept only the in-frame ones, dropping some. V and J calls and clone size are as listed in that table; D and trimming were resolved from the DNA. The sample shows 180,000 or so clones, about 85% of them seen only once.

V is TRBV5-1 and J is TRBJ2-2; tentative D call: TRBD2 (5 bases). This clonotype was sampled from a person aged 70 to 85 with COVID-19, enrolled during active disease. Sequenced input: peripheral blood. The CDR3 here is CASSLERGYRSGELFF. CDR3 DNA sequence: TGCGCCAGCAGCTTGGAACGGGGATATCGATCCGGGGAGCTGTTTTTT. The complete variable domain, with remaining parts taken from reference TRBV5-1 and TRBJ2-2, reads KAGVTQTPRYLIKTRGQQVTLSCSPISGHRSVSWYQQTPGQGLQFLFEYFSETQRNKGNFPGRFSGRQFSNSRSEMNVSTLELGDSALYLCASSLERGYRSGELFFGEGSRLTVL.